Below, 24 T cell receptor beta chains from the same sample are listed, as sequenced in a study of blood T cells in healthy people across ages. Using a J-beta primer mix together with a sample-barcoded 5' primer, a second PCR was run for roughly 6 to 12 cycles. TCRdb independently ran MiXCR on the 5' RACE reads; one entry per CDR3 protein. The sample contains roughly 790,000 distinct CDR3 sequences, roughly 41% of which appear only once. Sequenced input: blood. All receptors come from a woman aged 60 to 75 in good health.

This clonotype was recorded once. V usage is TRBV5-1 and J usage is TRBJ2-3; tentative D call: TRBD2 (5 bases). The CDR3 spans 14 residues. Germline V gives CDR1 SGHRS, CDR2 YFSETQ. The V gene lost 2 bases and the J gene lost 2 bases, with 9 bases spanning the gap. The DNA for the CDR3 is TGCGCCAGCAGCTTCCAGGAGGTCACAGATACGCAGTATTTT. Translation: CASSFQEVTDTQYF.

This clonotype came up a few times. CDR3 in amino acids: CTPFGYTF. CDR3 bases: TGCACCCCTTTTGGCTACACCTTC. V and J are TRBV20-1 and TRBJ1-2; D not certain. The germline gives CDR1 DFQATT, CDR2 SNEGSKA (reference sequence). CDR3 length: 8 amino acids.

This clonotype was observed a few times. The chain couples TRBV28 to TRBJ2-1, with 7 bases identical to TRBD1. V lost 5 bases to trimming and J lost 5 bases; unmatched junction nucleotides: 6. The germline V gene encodes CDR1 MDHEN and CDR2 SYDVKM. This CDR3 region has 14 residues. The CDR3 here is CASSPTGMNNEQFF. The CDR3 coding sequence is TGTGCCAGCAGTCCGACAGGGATGAACAATGAGCAGTTCTTC. Variable domain in full (rest from reference TRBV28 and TRBJ2-1): DVKVTQSSRYLVKRTGEKVFLECVQDMDHENMFWYRQDPGLGLRLIYFSYDVKMKEKGDIPEGYSVSREKKERFSLILESASTNQTSMYLCASSPTGMNNEQFFGPGTRLTVL.

The chain couples TRBV6-1 to TRBJ2-1; tentatively, D is TRBD2 (5 bases). CDR1 MNHNS and CDR2 SASEGT come from the germline V gene. Trimming cost V 5 bases and J 8 bases, with 13 bases left between them. The CDR3 spans 13 residues. CDR3 sequence: CASSHRTGDEQFF. DNA for the CDR3: TGTGCCAGCAGTCACCGGACTGGAGATGAGCAGTTCTTC.

The chain is built from TRBV7-2 and TRBJ2-1; 10 bases are a match to TRBD1. The DNA end is a closer match to TRBJ2-7, so the J assignment may be wrong. The length of the CDR3 is 19 residues. The germline V gene encodes CDR1 SGHTA and CDR2 FQGNSA. This CDR3 is CASSPRPGQGSGSYNEQYF. As DNA, the CDR3 is TGTGCCAGCAGCCCACGGCCGGGACAGGGGAGTGGATCCTACAATGAGCAGTACTTC.

The chain couples TRBV20-1 to TRBJ2-7, with 7 bases that match TRBD2. Per the germline V gene, CDR1 is DFQATT and CDR2 is SNEGSKA (reference sequence). V shed 5 bases, J shed 0 bases, and the junction held 7 bases outside the gene matches. The CDR3 sequence is 14 residues long. The CDR3 loop reads CSAAHPSGSYEQYF. The DNA of the CDR3 is TGCAGTGCTGCGCATCCTAGCGGCTCCTACGAGCAGTACTTC.

V usage is TRBV12-3 or TRBV12-4 and J usage is TRBJ2-7; TRBD2 matches 8 bases. V dropped 5 bases and J dropped 6; count of bases not matched to a gene: 15. This CDR3 comprises 16 residues. CDR3 region: CASSPRRGESGTEQYF. In nucleotides, the CDR3 is TGTGCCAGCAGTCCCCGGCGGGGGGAATCGGGGACCGAGCAGTACTTC.

Only a few counts were recorded for this clonotype. The chain links TRBV6-5 to TRBJ2-3; 7 bases are a match to TRBD1. Germline loops: CDR1 MNHEY, CDR2 SVGAGI. V shed 5 bases, J shed 1 base, and the junction held 6 bases outside the gene matches. The length of the CDR3 is 15 residues. This chain's CDR3 is CASSRPQGGTDTQYF. The CDR3 bases are TGTGCCAGCAGTAGGCCCCAGGGGGGCACAGATACGCAGTATTTT.

J is TRBJ1-5 and V is TRBV7-2, with D possibly being TRBD1 (5 bases). V dropped 3 bases and J dropped 3 bases, with 6 bases sitting between them. CDR1 and CDR2 (germline): SGHTA, FQGNSA. This CDR3 has 13 amino acids. CDR3 region: CASSLGHNQPQHF. For the CDR3, the DNA is TGTGCCAGCAGCTTGGGGCACAATCAGCCCCAGCATTTT.

This clonotype was seen more than once but under ten times. The chain employs TRBV7-3 and TRBJ2-5, with 7 bases aligning to TRBD2. The ends lost 5 bases at V and 11 bases at J; junction bases unmatched: 23. The V gene's germline CDR1 is SGHTA and CDR2 FQGTGA. The CDR3 has 17 amino acids. The CDR3 bases are TGTGCCAGCAGCCCTCTCCGGCGGGAGACATTTCCTAATGAGCAGTACTTC. Its protein is CASSPLRRETFPNEQYF.

This clonotype was seen a handful of times. The V and J genes are TRBV20-1 and TRBJ2-5; 10 nucleotides line up with TRBD1. The CDR3 loop spans 15 amino acids. J lost 2 bases, V lost 3 bases, and 6 bases had no gene match. The V gene's germline CDR1 is DFQATT and CDR2 SNEGSKA (reference sequence). The CDR3, as DNA: TGCAGTGCTAGTGGGGGACAGGGGTGGCAAGAGACCCAGTACTTC. Translating it yields CSASGGQGWQETQYF.

This clonotype has a count of ten or more. This chain links TRBV20-1 with TRBJ2-1; a possible D gene is TRBD2 (5 bases). The V gene lost 5 bases and the J gene lost 5 bases, with 10 bases spanning the gap. Germline values: CDR1 DFQATT, CDR2 SNEGSKA (reference sequence). This CDR3 has 12 residues. The CDR3 protein is CSAFRGNNEQFF. The CDR3 nucleotides are TGCAGTGCTTTTCGGGGAAACAATGAGCAGTTCTTC.

This clonotype was found many times. The V call is TRBV7-2, the J call TRBJ2-7; no definite D call. V lost 4 bases and J lost 9, with 16 bases in between. The CDR3 has 13 residues. In germline, CDR1 is SGHTA, CDR2 FQGNSA. The CDR3 bases are TGTGCCAGCAGCTCTAATAGCCTACGAGTGCAGTACTTC. The encoded protein is CASSSNSLRVQYF. Looking up the rest from reference TRBV7-2 and TRBJ2-7 gives the full variable domain: GAGVSQSPSNKVTEKGKDVELRCDPISGHTALYWYRQSLGQGLEFLIYFQGNSAPDKSGLPSDRFSAERTGGSVSTLTIQRTQQEDSAVYLCASSSNSLRVQYFGPGTRLTVT.

The V gene is TRBV6-6, the J gene TRBJ2-7; D may be TRBD2 (6 bases). V shed 7 bases and J shed 1 base, with 14 bases lying between them. CDR3 length equals 14 residues. In germline, CDR1 is MNHNY, CDR2 SVGAGI (reference sequence). CDR3 nucleotides: TGTGCCAGCATTGCACCGGGGGTATCCTACGAGCAGTACTTC. This encodes CASIAPGVSYEQYF.

This chain joins TRBV6-6 and TRBJ2-1, with 9 nucleotides matching TRBD2. Trimming cost V 0 bases and J 4 bases; bases outside gene matches: 7. CDR1 is MNHNY, CDR2 SVGAGI, per germline (reference sequence). The CDR3 is made up of 17 amino acids. The CDR3 region is CASSYSPTSGLYNEQFF. CDR3 bases: TGTGCCAGCAGTTACTCTCCGACTAGCGGTCTATACAATGAGCAGTTCTTC.

The chain uses TRBV10-3 and TRBJ2-7; the match to TRBD2 covers 10 bases. CDR1 and CDR2 (germline): ENHRY, SYGVKD. V gave up 8 bases and J gave up 0 bases; unmatched junction bases: 16. CDR3 length: 18 residues. The CDR3 nucleotides are TGTGCCATCTCCCCAATAGCGGGGGGCCTGGGTTTCTCCTACGAGCAGTACTTC. It yields the protein CAISPIAGGLGFSYEQYF.

Ten or more counts support this clonotype. V and J are TRBV3-1 and TRBJ2-7; perhaps TRBD1 as D (7 bases). Looked up from germline, CDR1 is LGHDT and CDR2 is YNNKEL (reference sequence). V was cut by 1 base and J by 1 base, with 8 bases left in between. The CDR3 has 14 residues. The CDR3 loop reads CASSQAGGSYEQYF. The CDR3 DNA follows: TGTGCCAGCAGCCAAGCAGGGGGGTCCTACGAGCAGTACTTC.

In this sample, this clonotype turned up many times. The CDR3 is CASSVGGTWNTEAFF. In nucleotides, the CDR3 is TGTGCCAGCAGCGTAGGTGGGACATGGAACACTGAAGCTTTCTTT. This chain links TRBV9 with TRBJ1-1; a weak D match, TRBD1 (6 bases). CDR1 is SGDLS, CDR2 YYNGEE, per germline. Between the trimmed V and J ends, which lost 0 bases and 1 base, there was a span of 10 bases. The CDR3 is 15 amino acids.

The chain is built from TRBV20-1 and TRBJ2-7, with D possibly being TRBD1 or TRBD2 (5 bases each). With the DNA end fitting TRBJ2-5 better, the J assignment may be wrong. The germline V gene has CDR1 DFQATT and CDR2 SNEGSKA (reference sequence). The CDR3 is 14 residues long. CDR3 coding DNA: TGCAGTGCCCCTGGGACCCCCGGGGAAGAGACCCAGTACTTC. Its translation is CSAPGTPGEETQYF.

This chain links TRBV16 with TRBJ1-2, with D possibly matching TRBD1 (5 bases). Trimming pared 5 bases from V and 2 bases from J, leaving 12 bases between. The length of the CDR3 is 14 residues. The germline gives CDR1 KGHSY, CDR2 FQNENV. CDR3 bases: TGTGCCAGCAGCGGGGGTATCGTGAACTATGGCTACACCTTC. Its protein is CASSGGIVNYGYTF.

This CDR3 is CSASGQGANNEQFF. CDR3 nucleotide sequence: TGCAGTGCTAGTGGCCAGGGGGCAAACAATGAGCAGTTCTTC. The genes are TRBV20-1 and TRBJ2-1, with 8 bases identical to TRBD1. Germline V gives CDR1 DFQATT, CDR2 SNEGSKA (reference sequence). The CDR3 contains 14 residues. Trimming cost V 3 bases and J 5 bases; bases outside gene matches: 6.

The chain recombines TRBV28 with TRBJ2-7; 10 bases are shared with TRBD2. V shed 6 bases, J shed 2 bases, and the junction held 7 bases outside the gene matches. The CDR3 extends over 15 amino acids. In germline, CDR1 is MDHEN, CDR2 SYDVKM. The CDR3 sequence: CASSLGLAATYEQYF. Written as DNA, the CDR3 is TGTGCCAGCAGCTTAGGACTAGCGGCCACCTACGAGCAGTACTTC.

The chain uses TRBV3-1 and TRBJ2-1, with 12 bases matching TRBD2. Per germline, CDR1 LGHDT and CDR2 YNNKEL (reference sequence). CDR3 length: 17 amino acids. Trimming cost V 0 bases and J 7 bases; bases outside gene matches: 7. The CDR3 DNA follows: TGTGCCAGCAGCCAAGACCCTAGCGGGGGGGGTCGAAATGAGCAGTTCTTC. Protein product: CASSQDPSGGGRNEQFF.

This clonotype was counted a few times. V gene TRBV5-1 combines with J gene TRBJ2-3; TRBD1 might be the D (6 bases). The V end lost 4 bases, the J end lost 4 bases, and 19 bases lay between the germline ends. The germline CDR1 and CDR2 sequences are SGHRS and YFSETQ. This CDR3 region has 16 residues. CDR3 protein: CASSALTGMGADTQYF. CDR3 DNA: TGCGCCAGCAGCGCCCTCACAGGGATGGGGGCAGATACGCAGTATTTT.